The entry below gives a single TCR beta chain sequence along with its context. Its antigen remains unidentified. No clone much larger than this one lies a single base away; base qualities are absent. Trimming at the junction amounts to 8 bases on V and 0 bases on J, and the germline ends lie 11 bases apart. Including cysteine and phenylalanine, the CDR3 has 12 amino acids. Only CDR3 DNA remains: 36 bases, in frame from the first base. According to the germline V gene (reference sequence), CDR1 reads DFQATT and CDR2 reads SNEGSKA. The library was obtained by PCR. Data came from an Illumina MiSeq. The raw public reads went through TCRdb reprocessing: fastp at Q25, MiXCR clone calling, in-frame beta chains kept. Each CDR3 protein appears once, grouped with its most common genes and DNA. In this sample the table shows roughly 16,000 distinct CDR3 sequences, approximately 35% of which occur a single time. Clones ranked in the top ten supply roughly 1.7% of the sample.

The data derive from a study of regulatory and conventional T cells in breast cancer (dated by TCRdb to between 2014 and 2017). The origin of this receptor is a female donor in good health. This receptor chain uses TRBV20-1 and TRBJ2-7, with the D gene call left open. What was sequenced was conventional T cells from blood. The bases are TGCAGTACTCAGGCTAGCTCCTACGAGCAGTACTTC. It encodes CSTQASSYEQYF.